This entry is about one T cell receptor (beta chain). As yet, its antigen is unknown. The CDR3 totals 15 residues. CDR1 is SGHTS and CDR2 is YDEGEE in the germline V gene. Unmatched junction bases numbered 2, after V lost 3 bases and J lost 3 bases. Time point indicated: late sampling 161 to 241 days after vaccination in a few convalescent patients. Treatment described: approximately nine-day PBMC culture with coronavirus spike peptide pools or control peptides (ViraFEST assay). The sample is drawn from a study of vaccination and CD4 T cells after COVID-19. With the Oncomine TCR Beta short-read assay, DNA from cultured CD4+ T cells was sequenced. TCRdb recomputed calls from the PCR reads with MiXCR, one row per CDR3 protein. The sample lists more than 20,000 distinct CDR3 sequences; less than 35% were seen once.

Sequences were derived from CD4+ T cells from blood, cultured in vitro, sampled about 7 months after SARS-CoV-2 vaccination. The TCR sequence derives from a human donor who had recovered from COVID-19. The chain links TRBV5-8 to TRBJ2-5, with TRBD2 identical over 13 bases. The CDR3 here is CASSSGTSGKETQYF. The CDR3 region has the DNA TGTGCCAGCAGCTCTGGGACTAGCGGGAAAGAGACCCAGTACTTC.